Below, one T cell receptor (beta chain) is given with its context. The data originate from a study of control samples from healthy donors and cancer patients. Profiling relied on immunoSEQ multiplex PCR, and the TCRdb table lists in-frame clones only, not all of them. The sample has some 130,000 clones, roughly 92% seen once. The CDR3 runs 15 residues. The germline V gene has CDR1 MGHRA and CDR2 YSYEKL. Trimming left V 1 base short and J 4 bases short, with 13 bases between. The genes are TRBV4-1 and TRBJ1-2; TRBD1 might be the D (6 bases). Sequencing was performed on blood. This TCR came from a man under 40 in good health. The CDR3 DNA sequence: TGCGCCAGCAGCCAAGGACAGGCGAATACCTATGGCTACACCTTC. It is translated as CASSQGQANTYGYTF.